A single sample is the source of the 32 T cell receptor beta chains below, sequenced in a study of cytotoxic CD8 clonotypes in ibrutinib-treated CLL. Method: immunoSEQ multiplex PCR; TCRdb's copy keeps in-frame clones and lacks some. Of about 60,000 clones detected, 50% to 65% appear once; the ten largest clones hold more than 20%. The starting material was PBMCs, obtained at disease progression, from a patient treated with ibrutinib. These receptors came from a human donor with chronic lymphocytic leukemia.

This chain links TRBV21-1 with TRBJ2-1; the table's D gene call, TRBD1, was not cross checked with the DNA. TRBV21-1 corresponds to a pseudogene. This CDR3 spans 18 amino acids. Here the CDR3 reads CASYSPIAGSALNNEQFF. The CDR3, as DNA: TGTGCCAGCTATAGCCCCATTGCAGGGTCGGCCTTAAACAATGAGCAGTTCTTC.

V and J are TRBV6-5 and TRBJ2-7, with D uncertain. CDR3 size: 12 residues. Per germline, CDR1 MNHEY and CDR2 SVGAGI. V was shortened by 2 bases and J by 6 bases, with 8 bases between the two germline ends. CDR3 sequence: CASSYLGVEQYF. The CDR3 DNA reads TGTGCCAGCAGTTACCTAGGTGTCGAGCAGTACTTC.

The gene calls are TRBV5-5 and TRBJ2-7; 7 positions agree with TRBD1. CDR3 length equals 14 residues. V lost 1 base and J lost 3; bases outside the gene matches: 4. The germline CDR1 and CDR2 sequences are SGHKS and YYEKEE (reference sequence). The CDR3 here is CASSLLRTGYEQYF. The CDR3 DNA follows: TGTGCCAGCAGCTTGCTTCGGACAGGCTACGAGCAGTACTTC.

This clone occurred once. The gene calls are TRBV11-3 and TRBJ2-2; tentative D call: TRBD2 (6 bases). Germline values: CDR1 SGHNT, CDR2 YENEEA. This CDR3 has 13 residues. V lost 5 bases and J 6 bases, leaving 10 bases between the germline ends. The CDR3 reads CASSRGTPGELFF. DNA of the CDR3: TGTGCCAGCAGCCGCGGGACCCCCGGGGAGCTGTTTTTT. The variable domain in full, completed from reference TRBV11-3 and TRBJ2-2, reads EAGVVQSPRYKIIEKKQPVAFWCNPISGHNTLYWYLQNLGQGPELLIRYENEEAVDDSQLPKDRFSAERLKGVDSTLKIQPAELGDSAVYLCASSRGTPGELFFGEGSRLTVL.

The V and J genes are TRBV9 and TRBJ1-6, with a possible D match to TRBD1 (6 bases). Germline V lookup: CDR1 SGDLS, CDR2 YYNGEE. V was trimmed by 6 bases and J by 0 bases, leaving 13 bases between them. This CDR3 is built from 16 residues. The CDR3 loop is CASTEGGSSYNSPLHF. CDR3 nucleotide sequence: TGTGCCAGCACCGAGGGGGGGAGCTCCTATAATTCACCCCTCCACTTT.

This rearrangement joins TRBV28 to TRBJ1-2; TRBD1 is a possible D gene (6 bases). This CDR3 spans 16 amino acids. Trimming cost V 8 bases and J 0 bases, with 19 bases left between them. Germline CDR1 and CDR2: MDHEN and SYDVKM. CDR3 sequence reads: CASQFGRTAPNYGYTF. CDR3 sequence (DNA): TGTGCCAGCCAATTCGGGCGGACAGCTCCTAACTATGGCTACACCTTC.

This clone showed up just once. The chain recombines TRBV5-4 with TRBJ2-2; maybe TRBD1 (6 bases). V was cut by 1 base and J by 5 bases, with 15 bases left in between. The CDR3 contains 16 residues. The germline V gene encodes CDR1 SGHNT and CDR2 YYREEE (reference sequence). The CDR3 is CASSLYGRGRTGELFF. CDR3 bases: TGTGCCAGCAGCTTGTACGGCAGGGGAAGGACCGGGGAGCTGTTTTTT.

This rearrangement joins TRBV15 to TRBJ1-4, with 7 positions matching TRBD1. The CDR3 consists of 16 residues. Trimming at V came to 2 bases and at J to 4 bases, leaving 7 bases not matched to a gene. CDR1 LNHNV and CDR2 YYDKDF come from the germline V gene (reference sequence). The DNA for the CDR3 is TGTGCCACCAGCAGATCCGGGACAGCCATTAATGAAAAACTGTTTTTT. Translating it yields CATSRSGTAINEKLFF.

This clone was seen only once. The rearrangement uses TRBV2 and TRBJ2-1; D possibly corresponds to TRBD1 (6 bases). The V end lost 3 bases, the J end lost 3 bases, and 21 bases lay between the germline ends. Germline assignment: CDR1 SNHLY and CDR2 FYNNEI. The CDR3 runs 18 residues. DNA for the CDR3: TGTGCCAGCAGTGAGGGTAGACGTTTGGTAGGGGGCTACAATGAGCAGTTCTTC. It encodes CASSEGRRLVGGYNEQFF.

This clone has only one observation. The chain combines TRBV5-6 with TRBJ1-6; D is perhaps TRBD1 (6 bases). The CDR3 length is 16 residues. The germline V gene encodes CDR1 SGHDT and CDR2 YYEEEE. Trimming removed 3 bases from V and 8 bases from J, with 18 bases in between. The DNA of the CDR3 is TGTGCCAGCAGCTCCAACAAGGGGGTAAGGGATTCACCCCTCCACTTT. Residues: CASSSNKGVRDSPLHF.

About this clone: In the same sample, other DNA sequences code for this CDR3. This chain uses TRBV11-2 with TRBJ1-1; D is unresolved. This CDR3 spans 13 amino acids. V lost 1 base to trimming and J lost 5 bases, with 8 bases between them. Germline assignment: CDR1 SGHAT and CDR2 FQNNGV. The CDR3 nucleotides read TGTGCCAGCAGCTTAGGGCTGGGGACTGAAGCTTTCTTT. Encoded protein: CASSLGLGTEAFF.

The chain uses TRBV7-9 and TRBJ2-1; 8 bases align to TRBD2. CDR1 is SEHNR, CDR2 FQNEAQ, per germline (reference sequence). With V trimmed by 5 bases and J by 7 bases, 7 bases remained unmatched. The length of the CDR3 is 14 residues. Written as DNA, the CDR3 is TGTGCCAGCAGCACAGCTAGCGGGTTGAATGAGCAGTTCTTC. Translating it yields CASSTASGLNEQFF.

This clone was counted a few times. The J gene is TRBJ2-3, the V gene TRBV6-5; 9 nucleotides align to TRBD1. This CDR3 comprises 13 residues. Germline V gives CDR1 MNHEY, CDR2 SVGAGI. Losses at the gene ends were 5 bases for V and 4 bases for J; bases not matched to a gene: 1. Written as DNA, the CDR3 is TGTGCCAGCAGTCGACAGGGGGCAGATACGCAGTATTTT. Translation: CASSRQGADTQYF.

The chain joins TRBV18 to TRBJ1-2; 7 bases agree with TRBD1. The germline V gene has CDR1 KGHSH and CDR2 LQKENI. CDR3 length: 16 residues. V dropped 1 base and J dropped 1; count of bases not matched to a gene: 6. The CDR3 region has the DNA TGTGCCAGCTCACCACGCCCGGGACAGAATAACTATGGCTACACCTTC. This codes for CASSPRPGQNNYGYTF. The variable domain in full, with the rest retrieved from reference TRBV18 and TRBJ1-2, is NAGVMQNPRHLVRRRGQEARLRCSPMKGHSHVYWYRQLPEEGLKFMVYLQKENIIDESGMPKERFSAEFPKEGPSILRIQQVVRGDSAAYFCASSPRPGQNNYGYTFGSGTRLTVV.

V is TRBV4-3 and J is TRBJ1-4; 7 positions agree with TRBD1. Germline assignment: CDR1 LGHNA and CDR2 YSLEER. The CDR3 sequence is 16 residues long. With V trimmed by 0 bases and J by 7 bases, 8 bases remained unmatched. Here the CDR3 reads CASSQDSSGGGEKLFF. The CDR3 coding sequence is TGCGCCAGCAGCCAAGATTCTTCAGGGGGTGGTGAAAAACTGTTTTTT.

The V gene is TRBV7-2, the J gene TRBJ2-1; D uncertain. The CDR3 is 14 amino acids. V was clipped by 9 bases and J by 8 bases, with 20 bases between them. Germline V gene lookup returns CDR1 SGHTA and CDR2 FQGNSA. The CDR3 DNA sequence: TGTGCCAGTTCCCTTCCTAGGGTGGGATATGAGCAGTTCTTC. It is translated as CASSLPRVGYEQFF.

CDR3 loop: CASSPRQGAVINIQYF. CDR3 in DNA: TGCGCCAGCAGCCCGCGACAGGGGGCAGTTATCAACATTCAGTACTTC. This chain joins TRBV4-1 and TRBJ2-4, with 10 bases lining up with TRBD1. The CDR3 is 16 amino acids. CDR1 is MGHRA and CDR2 is YSYEKL in the germline V gene. Losses at the gene ends were 4 bases for V and 7 bases for J; bases not matched to a gene: 10.

The chain combines TRBV27 with TRBJ1-2; 7 nucleotides line up with TRBD1. Germline V lookup: CDR1 MNHEY, CDR2 SMNVEV (reference sequence). The length of the CDR3 is 15 residues. V was pared by 3 bases and J by 6 bases, with 10 bases of the junction left unmatched. The CDR3 nucleotides read TGTGCCAGCAGTTTCTCGGGCAGGGGGACGAATGGCTACACCTTC. This codes for CASSFSGRGTNGYTF.

The J gene is TRBJ2-7, the V gene TRBV6-5; TRBD2 agrees at 9 bases. The CDR3 runs to 15 residues. Trimming took 10 bases from V and 3 from J; bases not matched to a gene: 13. Germline assignment: CDR1 MNHEY and CDR2 SVGAGI. The CDR3 protein is CATQTSASGDYEQYF. The DNA of the CDR3 is TGTGCCACTCAGACCTCGGCTAGCGGGGACTACGAGCAGTACTTC.

This clone was seen more than once but under ten times. CDR3 sequence reads: CATSRDLGTVNSPLHF. The CDR3 coding sequence is TGTGCCACCAGCAGAGATCTCGGGACAGTCAATTCACCCCTCCACTTT. The chain links TRBV15 to TRBJ1-6, with 7 bases identical to TRBD1. V gave up 0 bases and J gave up 7 bases; unmatched junction bases: 6. The germline V gene has CDR1 LNHNV and CDR2 YYDKDF (reference sequence). There are 16 residues in the CDR3.

V is TRBV27 and J is TRBJ2-7; no reliable D call. Trimming pared 5 bases from V and 0 bases from J, leaving 11 bases between. This CDR3 has 14 amino acids. CDR1 MNHEY and CDR2 SMNVEV come from the germline V gene (reference sequence). The CDR3 is CASSRHLSSYEQYF. The CDR3 DNA follows: TGTGCCAGCAGTAGACACCTTAGCTCCTACGAGCAGTACTTC.

The genes are TRBV29-1 and TRBJ2-7, with 10 bases lining up with TRBD1. In germline, CDR1 is SQVTM, CDR2 ANQGSEA. V shed 7 bases and J 3 bases; nucleotides not matched to a gene: 3. This CDR3 region has 12 residues. The CDR3 DNA follows: TGCAGCGCTGGACAGGGGGTCTACGAGCAGTACTTC. Translation: CSAGQGVYEQYF.

The rearrangement links TRBV9 to TRBJ2-1; D remains ambiguous. The CDR3 spans 13 residues. V lost 1 base, J lost 6 bases, and 8 bases lay in between. The germline CDR1 and CDR2 sequences are SGDLS and YYNGEE. The CDR3, as DNA: TGTGCCAGCAGCGTATTTCAACTCAATGAGCAGTTCTTC. Its protein product is CASSVFQLNEQFF.

This chain joins TRBV10-3 and TRBJ2-1, with 12 bases lining up with TRBD2. Germline CDR1 and CDR2: ENHRY and SYGVKD. CDR3 length: 19 amino acids. V was pared by 4 bases and J by 1 base, with 11 bases of the junction left unmatched. The CDR3 loop is CAISGSASGGAVSYNEQFF. The CDR3 coding sequence is TGTGCCATCAGTGGATCAGCTAGCGGGGGGGCGGTGTCCTACAATGAGCAGTTCTTC.

The chain employs TRBV28 and TRBJ1-2; D is undetermined. V lost 5 bases and J 4 bases, leaving 11 bases between the germline ends. The CDR3 length is 13 residues. The germline V gene encodes CDR1 MDHEN and CDR2 SYDVKM. The CDR3 protein is CASSRFGSYGYTF. In DNA, the CDR3 is TGTGCCAGCAGTCGGTTTGGAAGCTATGGCTACACCTTC.

This clone was counted at least ten times. The chain links TRBV20-1 to TRBJ2-5; no definite D call. The germline CDR1 and CDR2 sequences are DFQATT and SNEGSKA (reference sequence). Trimming shortened V by 5 bases and J by 3 bases, and 4 bases separated the two germline ends. This CDR3 is 10 amino acids long. The CDR3 DNA reads as TGCAGTGCTCTTAAAGAGACCCAGTACTTC. This translates into CSALKETQYF.

The count of this clone is one. The chain links TRBV30 to TRBJ2-7, with D maybe TRBD2 (6 bases). The V end was cut by 1 base, the J end by 0 bases, with 10 bases between. Germline V gives CDR1 GTSNPN, CDR2 SVGIG (reference sequence). CDR3 length: 14 residues. CDR3 in DNA: TGTGCCTGGAGTGGTGGCGGGACCTCCTACGAGCAGTACTTC. Translated, it gives CAWSGGGTSYEQYF.

This clone was detected ten times or more. The V and J genes are TRBV28 and TRBJ1-2, with 8 nucleotides matching TRBD1. Germline lookup yields CDR1 MDHEN and CDR2 SYDVKM. The length of the CDR3 is 13 residues. V lost 7 bases, J lost 4 bases, and 5 bases stayed unmatched. In DNA, the CDR3 is TGTGCCAGCAACAAGGGACAGGTCTATGGCTACACCTTC. Residues: CASNKGQVYGYTF.

The V and J genes are TRBV28 and TRBJ1-2, with 7 bases identical to TRBD1. From germline, CDR1 is MDHEN and CDR2 SYDVKM. This CDR3 region has 14 residues. V shed 6 bases and J 0 bases; nucleotides not matched to a gene: 4. The CDR3 protein is CASSQGQPNYGYTF. As DNA, the CDR3 is TGTGCCAGCAGCCAGGGACAGCCTAACTATGGCTACACCTTC.

This clone was seen a few times. This sequence joins TRBV28 and TRBJ2-3; TRBD2 matches 7 bases. V trimming: 7 bases; J trimming: 4 bases; junction bases outside the gene matches: 11. Germline CDR1 and CDR2: MDHEN and SYDVKM. This CDR3 contains 15 residues. CDR3 in amino acids: CASTRGRETADTQYF. CDR3 nucleotides: TGTGCCAGCACCCGAGGGAGGGAGACGGCAGATACGCAGTATTTT. Drawing the rest from reference TRBV28 and TRBJ2-3, the complete variable domain is DVKVTQSSRYLVKRTGEKVFLECVQDMDHENMFWYRQDPGLGLRLIYFSYDVKMKEKGDIPEGYSVSREKKERFSLILESASTNQTSMYLCASTRGRETADTQYFGPGTRLTVL.

The genes are TRBV5-1 and TRBJ2-2; the D call may be TRBD1 or TRBD2 (5 bases each). This CDR3 region has 15 residues. Trimming shortened V by 6 bases and J by 3 bases, and 15 bases separated the two germline ends. The V gene's germline CDR1 is SGHRS and CDR2 YFSETQ. CDR3 residues: CASTRQPRDTGELFF. The CDR3 DNA reads as TGCGCCAGCACAAGACAGCCGCGGGACACCGGGGAGCTGTTTTTT.

Of note for this clone: One end of the junction fails to match germline, which may point to a read error. The rearrangement links TRBV10-3 to TRBJ2-5, with D possibly being TRBD2 (5 bases). CDR3 length: 12 residues. Germline CDR1 and CDR2: ENHRY and SYGVKD. CDR3 protein: CASSLGRETQYF. CDR3 in DNA: TGTGCCAGCAGTTTGGGGAGAGAGACCCAGTACTTC.